This T cell receptor beta chain was found in a study of blood T cell repertoires in COVID-19. In the original processing: Nucleated cell number was recorded as an estimate derived from reference gene primer amplification. TCRdb's table, derived via immunoSEQ multiplex PCR, lists solely in-frame clones and lacks some. V and J calls and clone size are as listed in that table; D and trimming were resolved from the DNA. The repertoire has fewer than 200,000 clones, around 78% of them found once; the top ten carry approximately 4.4%. The germline CDR1 and CDR2 sequences are KGHSH and LQKENI. CDR3 length equals 12 residues. V was clipped by 2 bases and J by 8 bases, with 7 bases between them.

This TCR was sampled from a woman aged 45-65 years who had recovered from COVID-19. This chain joins TRBV18 and TRBJ2-1; D remains unclear. Sequenced sample: PBMCs or T cells enriched from blood (not recorded which). This CDR3 is CASSPGRDEQFF. The CDR3 DNA sequence: TGTGCCAGCTCACCAGGGCGCGATGAGCAGTTCTTC.